This paragraph reports one T cell receptor (beta chain). Profiling relied on immunoSEQ multiplex PCR, and the TCRdb table lists in-frame clones only, not all of them. The sample lists 77,000 or so clones, approximately 90% occurring once. The sample belongs to a study of T cell responses to AZD1222 COVID-19 vaccine. The CDR3 totals 12 residues. The V gene's germline CDR1 is SGHVS and CDR2 FQNEAQ. The V gene lost 2 bases and the J gene lost 7 bases, with 9 bases spanning the gap. Sequenced here: peripheral blood, sampled on day 0 of AZD1222 vaccination. This rearrangement joins TRBV7-8 to TRBJ2-7, with D tentatively TRBD2 (5 bases). This TCR was sampled from an adult in good health. CDR3 sequence: CASSLSRREQYF. For the CDR3, the DNA is TGTGCCAGCAGCTTATCCCGGAGGGAGCAGTACTTC.